The source of this T cell receptor beta chain is a study of blood T cells in healthy people across ages. The study's findings and limits: It was held that diversity estimates obtained from one million T cells represented underestimates.

The sample providers were healthy Caucasian people from Russia, aged roughly 6 to 95. In regard to this clonotype: Its target is not known.

CDR3 size: 14 residues. Together with a sample-barcoded 5' primer, a J-beta primer mix was included in a second PCR lasting roughly 6 to 12 cycles. TCRdb re-derived calls from the 5' RACE reads in MiXCR, one entry per CDR3 protein. The sample records about 780,000 distinct CDR3 sequences, 46% being singletons. This receptor was obtained from an elderly man in good health. Sequencing used blood. This chain connects TRBV12-3 or TRBV12-4 to TRBJ2-4, with a weak D call TRBD2 (5 bases). The DNA end lines up better with TRBJ2-7; the J call may be wrong. CDR3 DNA: TGTGCCAGCAGTTTCGACGGGGTATTGGCCGAGCAGTACTTC. It yields the protein CASSFDGVLAEQYF.